This is a list of T cell receptor beta chains from one sample in a study of T cell repertoires and HLA-DP antigens. These receptors' antigens are unknown. Sequenced by immunoSEQ multiplex PCR; TCRdb stores in-frame clones only, minus some. The table has more than 90,000 clones, nearly 95% seen once. Sequenced sample: CD4+ T cells from PBMCs. The receptors come from a woman aged 18-30 years in good health and CMV-seronegative. Both conserved end residues are part of each CDR3.

v_gene	j_gene	CDR3aa
TRBV28	TRBJ1-2	CASIKGQGIYGYTF
TRBV7-9	TRBJ1-2	CASSLGQGSGDYGYTF
TRBV11-1	TRBJ1-1	CASSFRTLMNTEAFF
TRBV7-2	TRBJ1-4	CASSLEGAGEKLFF
TRBV11-2	TRBJ2-2	CASSITVGYTGELFF
TRBV6-5	TRBJ2-7	CASRKTGTTYEQYF
TRBV5-1	TRBJ2-5	CASSPTRTQYF
TRBV4-1	TRBJ2-7	CASSQDSQPYEQYF
TRBV2	TRBJ1-3	CASSEDRQVPFLYF
TRBV6-4	TRBJ2-1	CASSDSAGGSYNEQFF
TRBV6-4	TRBJ2-1	CASSDSIRVGTRKFF
TRBV29-1	TRBJ2-3	CSVFGVWDTQYF
TRBV19	TRBJ1-5	CASSIDRDNQPQHF
TRBV5-6	TRBJ1-2	CASSPRARAYGYTF
TRBV19	TRBJ2-1	CASSPPRGMSSYNEQFF
TRBV5-8	TRBJ1-2	CASSLSGGNYGYTF
TRBV27	TRBJ2-2	CASSLNTGELFF
TRBV28	TRBJ1-5	CASMGAGQGEGPQHF
TRBV9	TRBJ2-5	CASSVGGGGVQETQYF
TRBV28	TRBJ1-2	CASSFRGQNYGYTF